This T cell receptor beta chain was captured in a study of cytomegalovirus exposure and HLA in healthy donors. Turning to the study itself: Under 90% of roughly 430 genotyped donors fell in the Caucasian-associated ancestry cluster.

Germline V gives CDR1 SGHAT, CDR2 FQNNGV. The V gene lost 4 bases and the J gene lost 5 bases, with 8 bases spanning the gap. The CDR3 runs 12 residues. When sampled, the donors appeared nominally healthy, though they likely had unrecorded immune exposures. The primer mix had 60 Vbeta and 13 Jbeta primers. The protocol was immunoSEQ multiplex PCR, while the TCRdb copy is restricted to in-frame clones and leaves out a portion. The table records over 100,000 clones, about 60% of them present only once. The sample taken for sequencing was PBMCs. The sequence derives from a woman under 40 in good health and CMV-seronegative. The rearrangement links TRBV11-2 to TRBJ1-2; D is perhaps TRBD1 (6 bases). The CDR3 region has the DNA TGTGCCAGCAGCTACAGGGAGTATGGCTACACCTTC. Translated, it gives CASSYREYGYTF. Supplemented by reference TRBV11-2 and TRBJ1-2, the full variable domain reads EAGVAQSPRYKIIEKRQSVAFWCNPISGHATLYWYQQILGQGPKLLIQFQNNGVVDDSQLPKDRFSAERLKGVDSTLKIQPAKLEDSAVYLCASSYREYGYTFGSGTRLTVV.